This entry concerns a single T cell receptor (beta chain). The protocol was immunoSEQ multiplex PCR, while the TCRdb copy is restricted to in-frame clones and leaves out a portion. The data show roughly 2 million clones, with over 85% seen just once and 0.1% to 0.15% held by the top ten. The data were obtained in a study of shared clonotypes between healthy human individuals. Per germline, CDR1 SGDLS and CDR2 YYNGEE. The CDR3 runs to 16 residues. The V gene end was trimmed by 2 bases and the J gene end by 3 bases; junction bases not matched to a gene: 4. The receptor was isolated from a man between 18 and 35 years old in good health. This sequence joins TRBV9 and TRBJ2-2; TRBD1 agrees at 10 bases. Sequenced material: naive CD4+ T cells sorted from blood. Specified subset: CD45RA+ positively selected. CDR3 bases: TGTGCCAGCAGCGTGAGGGACAGGGGTCACACCGGGGAGCTGTTTTTT. Translated: CASSVRDRGHTGELFF.